Below are 24 T cell receptor beta chains sequenced from a single sample in a study of cytomegalovirus exposure and HLA in healthy donors. It was with 60 Vbeta and 13 Jbeta primers that the PCR ran. Repertoires were generated with immunoSEQ multiplex PCR, while TCRdb's copy carries only in-frame clones and drops some. The sample has roughly 170,000 clones; around 80% are singletons. The sequenced sample consisted of PBMCs. These TCRs come from a woman aged 25 to 39 in good health and CMV-seronegative.

The rearrangement joins TRBV7-2 to TRBJ2-3; TRBD2 matches at 9 bases. Germline CDR1 reads SGHTA; CDR2 reads FQGNSA. Germline trimming cut 3 bases from V and 0 bases from J; bases unmatched to any gene: 1. The CDR3 spans 15 residues. The CDR3 sequence is CASSFGLASTDTQYF. Written as DNA, the CDR3 is TGTGCCAGCAGCTTCGGACTAGCGAGCACAGATACGCAGTATTTT.

A word on this clone: A read error may account for a junction end that differs from germline. The rearrangement uses TRBV7-9 and TRBJ1-6, with a weak D call TRBD1 (5 bases). In germline, CDR1 is SEHNR, CDR2 FQNEAQ (reference sequence). CDR3 size: 14 residues. In DNA form, the CDR3 reads TGTTCCAGCAGCCATCAGGGAAATAATTCACCCCTCCACTTT. This encodes CSSSHQGNNSPLHF.

This clone has just a few counts. This chain uses TRBV9 with TRBJ2-5, with TRBD2 matching over 9 bases. V was clipped by 0 bases and J by 4 bases; unmatched bases: 4. The CDR3 loop spans 15 amino acids. Germline CDR1 SGDLS, CDR2 YYNGEE. The DNA of the CDR3 is TGTGCCAGCAGCGTAGCTAGCGGGAAGGGAGAGACCCAGTACTTC. It specifies CASSVASGKGETQYF.

The table lists this clone with a few counts. The genes are TRBV28 and TRBJ1-2; 7 bases are shared with TRBD1. The germline gives CDR1 MDHEN, CDR2 SYDVKM. The CDR3 runs 13 residues. The junction had 4 bases not matched to a gene; V was cut back by 5 bases and J by 4 bases. The CDR3 loop reads CASSVGQLYGYTF. The DNA for the CDR3 is TGTGCCAGCAGTGTGGGACAGCTCTATGGCTACACCTTC.

By proportion, this clone is medium-sized. The chain is built from TRBV7-6 and TRBJ1-1, with 7 positions matching TRBD1. The CDR3 runs to 16 residues. Unmatched junction bases numbered 12, after V lost 5 bases and J lost 3 bases. The germline gives CDR1 SGHVS, CDR2 FNYEAQ. The CDR3 reads CASSNEQRGRDTEAFF. The CDR3 DNA reads as TGTGCCAGCAGCAACGAACAGAGGGGGCGGGACACTGAAGCTTTCTTT.

The chain joins TRBV28 to TRBJ2-5, with a possible D match to TRBD1 (6 bases). The CDR3 is 13 amino acids. The V end lost 9 bases, the J end lost 4 bases, and 15 bases lay between the germline ends. Looked up from germline, CDR1 is MDHEN and CDR2 is SYDVKM. CDR3 amino acids: CASYQGMGETQYF. The CDR3 DNA is TGTGCCAGTTATCAGGGGATGGGAGAGACCCAGTACTTC.

V and J are TRBV19 and TRBJ1-2, with a tentative D call TRBD1 (6 bases). The CDR3 contains 11 residues. Germline assignment: CDR1 LNHDA and CDR2 SQIVND (reference sequence). Trimming stripped 8 bases from V and 7 bases from J, with 11 bases between. CDR3 protein: CASVEQGGYTF. CDR3 bases: TGTGCCAGTGTCGAACAGGGTGGCTACACCTTC.

This chain links TRBV6-5 with TRBJ1-1, with D tentatively TRBD1 (6 bases). Germline V lookup: CDR1 MNHEY, CDR2 SVGAGI. The CDR3 is made up of 12 amino acids. Trimming stripped 5 bases from V and 7 bases from J, with 11 bases between. The CDR3 sequence is CASSRQAIEAFF. CDR3 DNA sequence: TGTGCCAGCAGTAGACAGGCAATTGAAGCTTTCTTT.

V gene TRBV7-9 combines with J gene TRBJ2-1, with TRBD2 matching over 8 bases. The V segment lost 7 bases and the J segment 4 bases; nucleotides outside the gene matches: 3. The germline V gene has CDR1 SEHNR and CDR2 FQNEAQ (reference sequence). This CDR3 spans 13 amino acids. The CDR3 DNA follows: TGTGCCAGCACCTCGGGGGGGTACAATGAGCAGTTCTTC. Protein product: CASTSGGYNEQFF.

This clone was recorded once. The rearrangement links TRBV10-1 to TRBJ2-3, with 8 bases identical to TRBD2. Losses at the gene ends were 0 bases for V and 14 bases for J; bases not matched to a gene: 13. The CDR3 has 15 residues. Germline CDR1 WNHNN, CDR2 SYGVQD (reference sequence). CDR3 in DNA: TGCGCCAGCAGTGAGTCGGGTAGCGGGGCCCCAAGGGCGTATTTT. This gives the protein CASSESGSGAPRAYF.

V is TRBV5-1 and J is TRBJ2-7; D possibly corresponds to TRBD1 (5 bases). The CDR3 has 16 residues. Per germline, CDR1 SGHRS and CDR2 YFSETQ. Trimming pared 0 bases from V and 4 bases from J, leaving 17 bases between. CDR3 residues: CASSLGKPVTAYEQYF. CDR3 bases: TGCGCCAGCAGCTTGGGAAAACCCGTGACAGCATACGAGCAGTACTTC.

The rearrangement links TRBV5-4 to TRBJ2-3; D gene uncertain. From germline, CDR1 is SGHNT and CDR2 YYREEE (reference sequence). V lost 4 bases and J 6 bases, leaving 9 bases between the germline ends. This CDR3 region has 12 residues. CDR3: CASSPLPDTQYF. In DNA, the CDR3 is TGTGCCAGCAGCCCTCTTCCGGATACGCAGTATTTT.

This clone was counted a few times. CDR3 sequence (DNA): TGTGCCAGTAGTATCCAGGGGAGTGTTGACACCGGGGAGCTGTTTTTT. It codes for CASSIQGSVDTGELFF. The chain joins TRBV19 to TRBJ2-2, with D perhaps matching TRBD1 (6 bases). Germline assignment: CDR1 LNHDA and CDR2 SQIVND (reference sequence). The ends were cut back, 3 bases at V and 3 bases at J, with 14 bases in the middle. The CDR3 extends over 16 amino acids.

The chain couples TRBV2 to TRBJ1-4; the D gene is possibly TRBD1 (6 bases). The V gene lost 7 bases and the J gene lost 5 bases, with 17 bases spanning the gap. Germline CDR1 SNHLY, CDR2 FYNNEI. The CDR3 has 15 residues. CDR3 in amino acids: CASMLGGGRNEKLFF. CDR3 sequence (DNA): TGTGCCAGCATGTTGGGGGGGGGCAGGAATGAAAAACTGTTTTTT.

The chain couples TRBV19 to TRBJ2-7, with D perhaps matching TRBD2 (6 bases). Trimming took 2 bases from V and 5 from J, leaving 13 bases between them. This CDR3 has 14 residues. Per germline, CDR1 LNHDA and CDR2 SQIVND (reference sequence). The CDR3 here is CASSIFGSGDEQYF. DNA for the CDR3: TGTGCCAGTAGTATATTCGGGAGTGGCGACGAGCAGTACTTC.

This sequence joins TRBV27 and TRBJ2-7; no firm D call. V was cut by 2 bases and J by 0 bases, with 11 bases left in between. Looked up from germline, CDR1 is MNHEY and CDR2 is SMNVEV (reference sequence). The CDR3 runs 15 residues. CDR3 amino acids: CASSLGGTGSYEQYF. The CDR3 bases are TGTGCCAGCAGTTTAGGCGGTACGGGCTCCTACGAGCAGTACTTC.

With regard to this clone: The same CDR3 is also encoded by other DNA sequences in this sample. The chain combines TRBV6-5 with TRBJ1-6; 7 nucleotides agree with TRBD1. The CDR3 loop spans 14 amino acids. Germline V lookup: CDR1 MNHEY, CDR2 SVGAGI. V lost 6 bases and J lost 7; bases outside the gene matches: 6. CDR3 nucleotide sequence: TGTGCCAGCAGCCGACAGGGAGCCAATTCACCCCTCCACTTT. It specifies CASSRQGANSPLHF.

This clone has only a few counts. The gene calls are TRBV30 and TRBJ1-3; D unclear. Trimming took off 0 bases at V and 0 bases at J, with 15 bases between the two ends. The CDR3 extends over 17 amino acids. Germline assignment: CDR1 GTSNPN and CDR2 SVGIG (reference sequence). The CDR3 nucleotides are TGTGCCTGGAGTGTATGGGTTGGCGGCTCCTCTGGAAACACCATATATTTT. Protein product: CAWSVWVGGSSGNTIYF.

The rearrangement links TRBV7-3 to TRBJ2-2; 11 nucleotides match TRBD1. CDR1 and CDR2 (germline): SGHTA, FQGTGA. The V and J ends lost 1 base and 6 bases, in that order; junction bases with no gene match: 4. CDR3 size: 16 residues. CDR3: CASSLRGGQGAGELFF. As DNA, the CDR3 is TGTGCCAGCAGCTTAAGGGGGGGACAGGGGGCCGGGGAGCTGTTTTTT.

The V call is TRBV18, the J call TRBJ2-1; 7 bases are a match to TRBD2. V lost 4 bases to trimming and J lost 8 bases; unmatched junction nucleotides: 11. Germline V CDR1 and CDR2: KGHSH, LQKENI. The CDR3 length is 15 residues. Written as DNA, the CDR3 is TGTGCCAGCTCACTTAAAGCGGGGTTGATTGATGAGCAGTTCTTC. Translated, it gives CASSLKAGLIDEQFF.

This sequence joins TRBV6-5 and TRBJ1-5; weak D call: TRBD1 (5 bases). In germline, CDR1 is MNHEY, CDR2 SVGAGI. V was clipped by 5 bases and J by 7 bases, with 12 bases between them. This CDR3 is built from 13 residues. The CDR3 here is CASSEQVGQPQHF. The CDR3 bases are TGTGCCAGCAGTGAACAGGTGGGGCAGCCCCAGCATTTT.

This chain joins TRBV6-4 and TRBJ2-5; D possibly corresponds to TRBD2 (5 bases). In germline, CDR1 is MRHNA, CDR2 SNTAGT. The CDR3 totals 15 residues. The V end lost 7 bases, the J end lost 2 bases, and 17 bases lay between the germline ends. The CDR3 here is CASTGIRRMQETQYF. The CDR3, as DNA: TGTGCCAGCACCGGGATCAGGCGCATGCAAGAGACCCAGTACTTC.

J is TRBJ1-3 and V is TRBV4-3; possible D gene TRBD1, 5 bases. The V end was cut by 0 bases, the J end by 1 base, with 10 bases between. The CDR3 totals 16 residues. In germline, CDR1 is LGHNA, CDR2 YSLEER. The CDR3 loop is CASSQDRAGSGNTIYF. As DNA, the CDR3 is TGCGCCAGCAGCCAAGATAGGGCAGGGTCTGGAAACACCATATATTTT.

V is TRBV27 and J is TRBJ2-7, with 9 bases aligning to TRBD1. The trim removed 7 bases at V and 3 bases at J, leaving 10 bases unmatched. The CDR3 contains 15 residues. CDR1 is MNHEY and CDR2 is SMNVEV in the germline V gene (reference sequence). CDR3 sequence (DNA): TGTGCCAGCACCAAGACAGGGGGTGAGTACTACGAGCAGTACTTC. It encodes CASTKTGGEYYEQYF.